One sample yielded the 19 T cell receptor beta chains listed below, sequenced in a study of cytomegalovirus exposure and HLA in healthy donors. The study ran its PCR with 60 Vbeta and 13 Jbeta primers. Repertoires were generated with immunoSEQ multiplex PCR, while TCRdb's copy carries only in-frame clones and drops some. This table has around 200,000 clones, 80% appearing once. The sequenced sample consisted of PBMCs. Every receptor here comes from a boy aged 5-17 years in good health and CMV-seronegative.

This clone showed up just once. V usage is TRBV6-4 and J usage is TRBJ2-3; D possibly corresponds to TRBD1 (6 bases). V was clipped by 5 bases and J by 2 bases, with 11 bases between them. This CDR3 is 14 amino acids long. Germline V gives CDR1 MRHNA, CDR2 SNTAGT. The CDR3 is CASSISGATDTQYF. The CDR3 nucleotides read TGTGCCAGCAGTATTTCAGGGGCCACAGATACGCAGTATTTT.

V is TRBV13 and J is TRBJ2-7; tentatively, D is TRBD2 (8 bases). CDR1 and CDR2 from the germline V gene are PRHDT and FYEKMQ (reference sequence). V was shortened by 5 bases and J by 0 bases, with 20 bases between the two germline ends. The CDR3 is made up of 17 amino acids. Here the CDR3 DNA reads TGTGCCAGCAGCCCACAGGGGACTAGTCTAAGCTCCTACGAGCAGTACTTC. Translating it yields CASSPQGTSLSSYEQYF. The complete variable domain, with remaining parts taken from reference TRBV13 and TRBJ2-7, reads AAGVIQSPRHLIKEKRETATLKCYPIPRHDTVYWYQQGPGQDPQFLISFYEKMQSDKGSIPDRFSAQQFSDYHSELNMSSLELGDSALYFCASSPQGTSLSSYEQYFGPGTRLTVT.

The CDR3 region has the DNA TGTGCCAGCAGCACCAACAACAGGGGGCTGAGGATCAACACTGAAGCTTTCTTT. Its translation is CASSTNNRGLRINTEAFF. V is TRBV7-8 and J is TRBJ1-1, with TRBD1 matching 9 bases. The CDR3 runs to 18 residues. Germline V gene data show CDR1 as SGHVS and CDR2 as FQNEAQ. The V and J ends lost 5 bases and 2 bases, in that order; junction bases with no gene match: 15.

This sequence joins TRBV6-5 and TRBJ2-7, with 7 bases fitting TRBD1. Losses at the gene ends were 5 bases for V and 2 bases for J; bases not matched to a gene: 9. The CDR3 covers 15 residues. Germline values: CDR1 MNHEY, CDR2 SVGAGI. CDR3 sequence (DNA): TGTGCCAGCAGTACTTCCGGGACAGCAACCTACGAGCAGTACTTC. Protein product: CASSTSGTATYEQYF.

V gene TRBV5-4 combines with J gene TRBJ1-4, with D possibly being TRBD1 (6 bases). V was clipped by 0 bases and J by 6 bases, with 12 bases between them. This CDR3 comprises 15 residues. From germline, CDR1 is SGHNT and CDR2 YYREEE (reference sequence). The CDR3 DNA follows: TGTGCCAGCAGCTTGGTACGGGGGGGCCATGAAAAACTGTTTTTT. This codes for CASSLVRGGHEKLFF.

The chain links TRBV30 to TRBJ1-5; 7 positions match TRBD1. CDR1 is GTSNPN and CDR2 is SVGIG in the germline V gene (reference sequence). The V gene end was trimmed by 0 bases and the J gene end by 4 bases; junction bases not matched to a gene: 3. The CDR3 loop spans 14 amino acids. The CDR3 region has the DNA TGTGCCTGGAGTGTCGGCAGGGGGAATCAGCCCCAGCATTTT. This translates into CAWSVGRGNQPQHF.

This clone was counted only a few times. V gene TRBV2 combines with J gene TRBJ2-2, with D perhaps matching TRBD1 (8 bases). Germline CDR1 is SNHLY and CDR2 is FYNNEI. This CDR3 region has 15 residues. Trimming left V 6 bases short and J 7 bases short, with 18 bases between. The DNA for the CDR3 is TGTGCCAGCAGCCCCCGGACAGGGAGGGTCGGGGAGCTGTTTTTT. Its translation is CASSPRTGRVGELFF.

The CDR3 loop reads CASSTRVAEGTEAFF. The CDR3 DNA reads as TGTGCCAGTAGTACTAGGGTGGCCGAGGGCACTGAAGCTTTCTTT. The rearrangement uses TRBV19 and TRBJ1-1, with D uncertain. V lost 4 bases and J 4 bases, leaving 16 bases between the germline ends. CDR1 and CDR2 from the germline V gene are LNHDA and SQIVND (reference sequence). This CDR3 has 15 residues.

The V and J genes are TRBV2 and TRBJ1-2, with D unresolved. The germline V and J ends were trimmed by 8 bases and 4 bases, with 8 bases remaining between them. The germline V gene encodes CDR1 SNHLY and CDR2 FYNNEI. This CDR3 has 11 amino acids. The CDR3 spells CASGQFYGYTF. CDR3 sequence (DNA): TGTGCCAGCGGGCAGTTCTATGGCTACACCTTC. Complete variable domain (other parts from reference TRBV2 and TRBJ1-2): EPEVTQTPSHQVTQMGQEVILRCVPISNHLYFYWYRQILGQKVEFLVSFYNNEISEKSEIFDDQFSVERPDGSNFTLKIRSTKLEDSAMYFCASGQFYGYTFGSGTRLTVV.

The chain joins TRBV10-2 to TRBJ2-6; tentative D call: TRBD2 (5 bases). CDR3 length: 16 residues. Trimming stripped 0 bases from V and 0 bases from J, with 6 bases between. CDR1 is WSHSY and CDR2 is SAAADI in the germline V gene. The CDR3 DNA reads TGCGCCAGCAGTGAGTCTGGAGGCTCTGGGGCCAACGTCCTGACTTTC. This translates into CASSESGGSGANVLTF.

This clone came up once. CDR3 loop: CASSRYSNQPQHF. As DNA, the CDR3 is TGTGCCAGCAGCCGGTATAGCAATCAGCCCCAGCATTTT. The chain recombines TRBV6-5 with TRBJ1-5; D is unclear. Germline CDR1 reads MNHEY; CDR2 reads SVGAGI. Trimming took 6 bases from V and 0 from J, leaving 6 bases between them. This CDR3 has 13 residues.

The chain recombines TRBV19 with TRBJ2-7, with 8 bases that match TRBD1. Trimming cost V 3 bases and J 5 bases; bases outside gene matches: 12. The length of the CDR3 is 16 residues. Germline V gene data show CDR1 as LNHDA and CDR2 as SQIVND (reference sequence). CDR3 in amino acids: CASSMLARTGPHEQYF. The DNA of the CDR3 is TGTGCCAGTAGTATGTTGGCGAGGACAGGGCCCCACGAGCAGTACTTC.

This clone was counted a few times. J is TRBJ2-5 and V is TRBV9; no reliable D call. Trimming stripped 3 bases from V and 1 base from J, with 13 bases between. The CDR3 consists of 15 residues. The germline gives CDR1 SGDLS, CDR2 YYNGEE. CDR3 nucleotides: TGTGCCAGCAGCGCTGGGCTTCGGTTCCAAGAGACCCAGTACTTC. As protein: CASSAGLRFQETQYF. Based on the CDR3 plus reference TRBV9 and TRBJ2-5, the full variable domain is DSGVTQTPKHLITATGQRVTLRCSPRSGDLSVYWYQQSLDQGLQFLIQYYNGEERAKGNILERFSAQQFPDLHSELNLSSLELGDSALYFCASSAGLRFQETQYFGPGTRLLVL.

The CDR3 bases are TGTGCCAGTAGTATGGGTTGGGCCCAAGAGACCCAGTACTTC. Translation: CASSMGWAQETQYF. The chain combines TRBV19 with TRBJ2-5; D unclear. Trimming took off 3 bases at V and 1 base at J, with 9 bases between the two ends. Germline V gene lookup returns CDR1 LNHDA and CDR2 SQIVND (reference sequence). The CDR3 sequence is 14 residues long.

The CDR3 loop is CASSLGGSLAEQYF. The CDR3 nucleotides read TGTGCCAGCAGTTTGGGTGGGAGCCTAGCGGAGCAGTACTTC. The rearrangement joins TRBV27 to TRBJ2-7, with D possibly matching TRBD2 (6 bases). Per the germline V gene, CDR1 is MNHEY and CDR2 is SMNVEV (reference sequence). Trimming removed 3 bases from V and 7 bases from J, with 16 bases in between. This CDR3 is built from 14 residues.

CDR3 nucleotide sequence: TGTGCCAGCAGCTTGACAGGGGTGGTGAACAACTATGGCTACACCTTC. It codes for CASSLTGVVNNYGYTF. The chain has TRBV5-5 and TRBJ1-2, with 7 bases fitting TRBD1. This CDR3 spans 16 amino acids. Per the germline V gene, CDR1 is SGHKS and CDR2 is YYEKEE (reference sequence). Losses at the gene ends were 1 base for V and 2 bases for J; bases not matched to a gene: 8.

The chain links TRBV30 to TRBJ2-4; 7 bases fit TRBD2. With 0 bases clipped from V and 3 bases from J, the junction kept 2 bases outside the gene matches. This CDR3 comprises 14 residues. Germline CDR1 and CDR2: GTSNPN and SVGIG (reference sequence). The CDR3 region has the DNA TGTGCCTGGAGTGTTAGCGGGTACAAAAACATTCAGTACTTC. It yields the protein CAWSVSGYKNIQYF.

CDR3 sequence reads: CASSQDLTDTQYF. The CDR3 DNA reads as TGTGCCAGCAGCCAAGATCTCACAGATACGCAGTATTTT. The chain recombines TRBV14 with TRBJ2-3; D unclear. Germline CDR1 reads SGHDN; CDR2 reads FVKESK. Trimming shortened V by 0 bases and J by 2 bases, and 3 bases separated the two germline ends. The CDR3 has 13 residues.

This chain's CDR3 is CASSFVGQAGVEQYF. DNA for the CDR3: TGTGCCAGCAGCTTCGTAGGACAGGCTGGGGTCGAGCAGTACTTC. V gene TRBV7-2 combines with J gene TRBJ2-7, with 7 bases fitting TRBD1. Germline CDR1 is SGHTA and CDR2 is FQGNSA. The CDR3 length is 15 residues. The V gene end was trimmed by 3 bases and the J gene end by 6 bases; junction bases not matched to a gene: 11.